The next 9 T cell receptor beta chains were all read from a single sample in a study of cytomegalovirus exposure and HLA in healthy donors. Vbeta (60) and Jbeta (13) primers were used in the PCR. Libraries were prepared by immunoSEQ multiplex PCR; TCRdb keeps only in-frame clonotypes and omits some of them. The sample table sets out about 110,000 clones. The sequenced sample was PBMCs. The receptors shown here come from a man aged 18 to 30 in good health and CMV-seronegative.

This rearrangement joins TRBV5-4 to TRBJ1-5, with 10 positions matching TRBD1. CDR3 length: 15 residues. Trimming took 3 bases from V and 1 from J; bases not matched to a gene: 1. Germline V CDR1 and CDR2: SGHNT, YYREEE (reference sequence). As DNA, the CDR3 is TGTGCCAGCAGCTCGGGACAGGGGAGCAATCAGCCCCAGCATTTT. As protein: CASSSGQGSNQPQHF.

The J gene is TRBJ2-4, the V gene TRBV7-9; 10 nucleotides line up with TRBD2. Germline CDR1 reads SEHNR; CDR2 reads FQNEAQ (reference sequence). V lost 5 bases and J lost 4; bases outside the gene matches: 5. The CDR3 length is 15 residues. The DNA for the CDR3 is TGTGCCAGCAGCCCTACTAGCGGGACAAAAAACATTCAGTACTTC. Protein sequence: CASSPTSGTKNIQYF.

The chain recombines TRBV6-6 with TRBJ1-2; tentatively, D is TRBD1 (6 bases). This CDR3 is 16 amino acids long. The germline gives CDR1 MNHNY, CDR2 SVGAGI (reference sequence). V was pared by 6 bases and J by 4 bases, with 21 bases between. Here the CDR3 DNA reads TGTGCCAGCAGACCTCCGGACAGTTCCTTCCCCTATGGCTACACCTTC. Translated: CASRPPDSSFPYGYTF.

The chain combines TRBV6-6 with TRBJ2-2; 7 nucleotides align to TRBD1. From germline, CDR1 is MNHNY and CDR2 SVGAGI (reference sequence). The V gene end was trimmed by 5 bases and the J gene end by 6 bases; junction bases not matched to a gene: 3. The CDR3 totals 13 residues. CDR3 nucleotides: TGTGCCAGCAGTGGACAGGCGTCCGGGGAGCTGTTTTTT. It specifies CASSGQASGELFF.

V is TRBV7-2 and J is TRBJ2-1, with D possibly TRBD2 on 5 matching bases. The V gene lost 1 base and the J gene lost 0 bases, with 10 bases spanning the gap. Germline CDR1 SGHTA, CDR2 FQGNSA. The CDR3 has 16 amino acids. CDR3 coding DNA: TGTGCCAGCAGCTTAGGGAGCGGTAGCTCCTACAATGAGCAGTTCTTC. This codes for CASSLGSGSSYNEQFF.

The chain combines TRBV11-2 with TRBJ1-4; 7 bases fit TRBD1. This CDR3 has 18 amino acids. CDR1 and CDR2 from the germline V gene are SGHAT and FQNNGV. With V trimmed by 1 base and J by 0 bases, 8 bases remained unmatched. CDR3 nucleotides: TGTGCCAGCAGCTTAGTCCCGGGACAGAGTGCAACTAATGAAAAACTGTTTTTT. The encoded protein is CASSLVPGQSATNEKLFF.

This chain links TRBV27 with TRBJ2-7; 7 nucleotides match TRBD2. The CDR3 runs to 15 residues. The V gene end was trimmed by 3 bases and the J gene end by 5 bases; junction bases not matched to a gene: 10. The germline gives CDR1 MNHEY, CDR2 SMNVEV (reference sequence). As DNA, the CDR3 is TGTGCCAGCAGTTTTGCGGGACTAAAGCCTAACGAGCAGTACTTC. Translating gives CASSFAGLKPNEQYF.

This rearrangement joins TRBV10-2 to TRBJ1-5; TRBD1 agrees at 7 bases. Germline V lookup: CDR1 WSHSY, CDR2 SAAADI. The J segment lost 0 bases and the V segment lost 6 bases, leaving 8 bases of the junction unmatched. The CDR3 consists of 16 residues. CDR3 sequence: CASRGDSPYSNQPQHF. CDR3 sequence (DNA): TGCGCCAGCAGGGGGGACAGCCCTTATAGCAATCAGCCCCAGCATTTT.

The chain couples TRBV13 to TRBJ2-1; 9 bases line up with TRBD1. Germline CDR1 reads PRHDT; CDR2 reads FYEKMQ (reference sequence). Trimming removed 4 bases from V and 9 bases from J; junction bases left unmatched: 7. The CDR3 extends over 14 amino acids. The CDR3 sequence: CASSSGQGIGEQFF. As DNA, the CDR3 is TGTGCCAGCAGCTCCGGACAGGGGATTGGTGAGCAGTTCTTC. Using reference TRBV13 and TRBJ2-1 for the parts outside the CDR3, the full variable domain is AAGVIQSPRHLIKEKRETATLKCYPIPRHDTVYWYQQGPGQDPQFLISFYEKMQSDKGSIPDRFSAQQFSDYHSELNMSSLELGDSALYFCASSSGQGIGEQFFGPGTRLTVL.